This TCR beta chain is from a study of blood T cell repertoires in COVID-19 (dated by TCRdb to 2019 to 2021). Background for the entire study: Collaborator samples came from the United States, Italy and Spain and covered acute and convalescent phases of COVID-19. The prospective study material was composed of cDNA or gDNA derived from T cells, B-cell-depleted T cells, or PBMCs. The dataset comprised deeply sampled blood TCRbeta repertoires from subjects exposed to, actively infected with, or recovered from COVID-19. A freely available public database, intended as a resource for researchers studying the immune response to SARS-CoV-2, is where the repertoires were released. The samples were drawn from two sources: the first 160 participants of the ongoing ImmuneRACE study, and approximately 1,300 subjects contributed by 6 global collaborators. A de-identified subject ID, COVID-19 status, age in years and sex were almost always included in the sample metadata. HLA class I and class II types, where available, came from metadata supplied by the sample provider rather than from assay-based typing. Points the paper makes about the study in general: How much clinical and demographic metadata was included differed by source and by participant, and the metadata was provided uncurated.

Points on this clone: The clone's antigen remains unknown. The sample holds no much larger clone one base away, and base qualities are not on file.

Reading from cysteine to phenylalanine, the CDR3 counts 14 amino acids. The read is trimmed to its CDR3 DNA, 42 bases read in frame from base 1. Each collaborating institution followed its own protocols to collect whole blood in K2EDTA tubes. For TCRbeta analysis, collaborators shipped samples as frozen whole blood, isolated PBMCs, or DNA extracted from either of those sample types. The immunoSEQ Assay, a bias-controlled multiplex PCR, was used to amplify TCRbeta CDR3 regions from genomic DNA. In the original analysis: The number of nucleated cells in each sample was estimated from the amplification of reference gene primers within the assay. To quantify the absolute abundance of each unique TCRbeta CDR3 rearrangement, sequence reads were collapsed and filtered. For each sample, productive Simpson clonality was calculated as the square root of Simpson's diversity index across productive rearrangements. The clones in this table, taken by TCRdb from immuneACCESS, are in-frame only. Not every clone is retained; where verified, under half of the shortfall comes from an unresolved V gene, and the cause of the rest is unknown. That table supplies the V and J calls and clone size; D and trimming were determined from the DNA. The sample table shows about 200,000 clones, and almost 85% are seen once. The ten biggest clones cover 6% to 8.5% of the sample.

The specimen sequenced was peripheral blood. This clonotype originated in a woman between 50 and 59 years old with active or convalescent COVID-19. This chain joins TRBV21-1 to TRBJ1-1; the table gives TRBD1 as D, unverified against the DNA. TRBV21-1 is described as a pseudogene. The DNA sequence is TGTGCCAGCAGCAAAAACAGGGAGAACACTGAAGCTTTCTTT. Its protein reads: CASSKNRENTEAFF.